This entry lists 20 T cell receptor beta chains sequenced from one sample in a study of blood T cell repertoires in COVID-19. Libraries were prepared by immunoSEQ multiplex PCR; TCRdb keeps only in-frame clonotypes and omits some of them. The table lists around 27,000 clones, around nine tenths of them singletons. Input material: peripheral blood. The receptors come from a human donor in a cohort sampled during active COVID-19.

The chain joins TRBV3-1 (or the pseudogene TRBV3-2) to TRBJ2-7; D remains ambiguous. Germline V gene sequence: CDR1 LGHDT, CDR2 YNNKEL (reference sequence). This CDR3 is built from 14 residues. The V and J ends lost 1 base and 1 base respectively, with 8 bases between them. The CDR3 region is CASSQALLSYEQYF. In nucleotides, the CDR3 is TGTGCCAGCAGCCAAGCTTTGCTATCCTACGAGCAGTACTTC.

This clone was picked up one time. CDR3 bases: TGTGCCAGCAGCCTCCCGGGTCTCCATTCACCCCTCCACTTT. It translates to CASSLPGLHSPLHF. The J gene is TRBJ1-6, the V gene TRBV3-1 (or the pseudogene TRBV3-2), with unresolved D. The CDR3 extends over 14 amino acids. Germline V gene sequence: CDR1 LGHDT, CDR2 YNNKEL (reference sequence). V was cut by 4 bases and J by 8 bases, with 12 bases left in between.

Here the CDR3 reads CASSIGGRALFANTGELFF. The CDR3 DNA follows: TGTGCCAGTAGTATAGGGGGCAGGGCCCTGTTCGCGAACACCGGGGAGCTGTTTTTT. V is TRBV19 and J is TRBJ2-2; D perhaps matches TRBD1 (5 bases). V gave up 1 base and J gave up 0 bases, with 18 bases separating them. Germline V CDR1 and CDR2: LNHDA, SQIVND (reference sequence). The CDR3 loop spans 19 amino acids.

The chain links TRBV7-2 to TRBJ2-3; 7 bases fit TRBD2. V lost 5 bases, J lost 1 base, and 6 bases stayed unmatched. Per the germline V gene, CDR1 is SGHTA and CDR2 is FQGNSA. CDR3 length equals 15 residues. The CDR3 protein is CASSQSGAGTDTQYF. In nucleotides, the CDR3 is TGTGCCAGCAGCCAAAGCGGGGCTGGCACAGATACGCAGTATTTT.

A few counts support this clone. CDR3 bases: TGCGCCAGCAGCCCTCGACTAGCGGGGGCATACGAGCAGTACTTC. Its translation is CASSPRLAGAYEQYF. The chain couples TRBV5-1 to TRBJ2-7; 12 nucleotides agree with TRBD2. Germline assignment: CDR1 SGHRS and CDR2 YFSETQ. V trimming: 4 bases; J trimming: 4 bases; junction bases outside the gene matches: 6. This CDR3 has 15 residues.

The gene calls are TRBV19 and TRBJ1-2; D not resolved. Deletions cut 7 bases from V and 4 bases from J, with 10 bases between. The length of the CDR3 is 12 residues. Germline V gene sequence: CDR1 LNHDA, CDR2 SQIVND (reference sequence). The CDR3 nucleotides are TGTGCCAGTACGACAACAACCTATGGCTACACCTTC. Translated, it gives CASTTTTYGYTF.

V usage is TRBV30 and J usage is TRBJ1-6; D uncertain. The CDR3 has 14 amino acids. Per the germline V gene, CDR1 is GTSNPN and CDR2 is SVGIG (reference sequence). The ends were cut back, 3 bases at V and 9 bases at J, with 15 bases in the middle. Here the CDR3 DNA reads TGTGCCTGGAGGGTTACGGGTGAGACTTCACCCCTCCACTTT. This translates into CAWRVTGETSPLHF.

This clone has a handful of counts. The J gene is TRBJ2-7, the V gene TRBV12-5, with 7 bases that match TRBD1. The V segment lost 5 bases and the J segment 0 bases; nucleotides outside the gene matches: 4. Germline V gene data show CDR1 as LGHNT and CDR2 as FRNRAP. This CDR3 region has 14 residues. CDR3 region: CASGLGTVSYEQYF. The CDR3 DNA reads TGTGCTAGTGGTCTCGGGACAGTCTCCTACGAGCAGTACTTC. Based on the CDR3 plus reference TRBV12-5 and TRBJ2-7, the full variable domain is DARVTQTPRHKVTEMGQEVTMRCQPILGHNTVFWYRQTMMQGLELLAYFRNRAPLDDSGMPKDRFSAEMPDATLATLKIQPSEPRDSAVYFCASGLGTVSYEQYFGPGTRLTVT.

The chain combines TRBV5-1 with TRBJ2-7; TRBD2 is a possible D gene (5 bases). Trimming removed 4 bases from V and 9 bases from J, with 20 bases in between. The CDR3 length is 14 residues. The V gene's germline CDR1 is SGHRS and CDR2 YFSETQ. The CDR3 DNA sequence: TGCGCCAGCAGCCTCCGAGGCGGGTCCCCGGGGCAGTACTTC. Translating gives CASSLRGGSPGQYF.

This chain links TRBV6-5 with TRBJ1-2; TRBD1 is a possible D gene (5 bases). The CDR3 covers 13 residues. Germline V lookup: CDR1 MNHEY, CDR2 SVGAGI. V lost 2 bases to trimming and J lost 6 bases, with 10 bases between them. For the CDR3, the DNA is TGTGCCAGCAGTTACGGACAATCAGATGGCTACACCTTC. As protein: CASSYGQSDGYTF.

This chain joins TRBV11-2 and TRBJ2-3; 7 bases are shared with TRBD1. The V gene's germline CDR1 is SGHAT and CDR2 FQNNGV. V shed 7 bases, J shed 3 bases, and the junction held 7 bases outside the gene matches. The CDR3 covers 14 residues. The CDR3 reads CASNRGMGTDTQYF. The CDR3 region has the DNA TGTGCCAGCAACAGGGGAATGGGTACAGATACGCAGTATTTT. The entire variable domain, with the rest obtained from reference TRBV11-2 and TRBJ2-3, is as follows: EAGVAQSPRYKIIEKRQSVAFWCNPISGHATLYWYQQILGQGPKLLIQFQNNGVVDDSQLPKDRFSAERLKGVDSTLKIQPAKLEDSAVYLCASNRGMGTDTQYFGPGTRLTVL.

In this sample, this clone turned up a few times. V usage is TRBV29-1 and J usage is TRBJ2-7, with 7 bases that match TRBD1. J gave up 0 bases and V 2 bases, and 1 base lay outside the gene matches. Germline CDR1 and CDR2: SQVTM and ANQGSEA. The CDR3 is made up of 13 amino acids. The CDR3 nucleotides read TGCAGCGTTGAATGGGACAGCTCCTACGAGCAGTACTTC. Translation: CSVEWDSSYEQYF.

This rearrangement joins TRBV6-1 to TRBJ1-3; D gene uncertain. There are 13 residues in the CDR3. V lost 2 bases to trimming and J lost 4 bases, with 6 bases between them. From germline, CDR1 is MNHNS and CDR2 SASEGT. In nucleotides, the CDR3 is TGTGCCAGCAGTGAATCTCAGGGAAACACCATATATTTT. This sequence encodes CASSESQGNTIYF.

The V gene is TRBV7-2, the J gene TRBJ2-3; 7 bases agree with TRBD1. Germline-derived CDR1 and CDR2 are SGHTA and FQGNSA. V gave up 5 bases and J gave up 1 base; unmatched junction bases: 6. The CDR3 contains 15 residues. CDR3 residues: CASSGTGTGTDTQYF. The CDR3 DNA reads TGTGCCAGCAGCGGCACCGGGACAGGCACAGATACGCAGTATTTT.

The chain has TRBV11-2 and TRBJ2-7; possible D gene TRBD2, 7 bases. This CDR3 spans 14 amino acids. Germline assignment: CDR1 SGHAT and CDR2 FQNNGV. With 1 base removed from V and 4 bases from J, the gap between germline ends came to 11 bases. CDR3 nucleotide sequence: TGTGCCAGCAGCTTAGTGGGGGGGGCTTACGAGCAGTACTTC. Amino acids: CASSLVGGAYEQYF.

This chain joins TRBV5-6 and TRBJ2-7; tentative D call: TRBD2 (5 bases). V gave up 0 bases and J gave up 3 bases, with 10 bases separating them. Germline V CDR1 and CDR2: SGHDT, YYEEEE. The CDR3 is made up of 14 amino acids. CDR3 region: CASSLAGFGYEQYF. DNA of the CDR3: TGTGCCAGCAGCTTGGCGGGATTTGGCTACGAGCAGTACTTC.

The chain links TRBV4-1 to TRBJ1-4; possibly TRBD1 for D (5 bases). Germline CDR1 reads MGHRA; CDR2 reads YSYEKL. Trimming took off 5 bases at V and 7 bases at J, with 17 bases between the two ends. CDR3 size: 15 residues. CDR3 loop: CASSGGKGASEKLFF. The CDR3 DNA follows: TGCGCCAGCAGCGGAGGGAAAGGGGCTAGTGAAAAACTGTTTTTT.

V usage is TRBV2 and J usage is TRBJ2-1; a weak D match, TRBD1 (6 bases). The germline CDR1 and CDR2 sequences are SNHLY and FYNNEI. The germline V and J ends were trimmed by 6 bases and 0 bases, with 9 bases remaining between them. The CDR3 totals 14 residues. The CDR3 nucleotides read TGTGCCAGCAGCGACAGGAGCTCCTACAATGAGCAGTTCTTC. Translation gives CASSDRSSYNEQFF.

The chain combines TRBV27 with TRBJ2-7; D possibly corresponds to TRBD1 (6 bases). The CDR3 totals 16 residues. CDR1 MNHEY and CDR2 SMNVEV come from the germline V gene (reference sequence). Trimming removed 5 bases at V and 1 base at J, with 18 bases between. The CDR3 here is CASSPFRGQLSYEQYF. The CDR3 nucleotides read TGTGCCAGCAGTCCATTCCGGGGACAACTTTCCTACGAGCAGTACTTC.

V and J are TRBV18 and TRBJ2-3; 8 bases align to TRBD1. CDR3 length equals 16 residues. V was clipped by 1 base and J by 2 bases; unmatched bases: 5. The germline gives CDR1 KGHSH, CDR2 LQKENI. The CDR3 here is CASSPLWTGNTDTQYF. CDR3 coding DNA: TGTGCCAGCTCACCACTCTGGACAGGGAACACAGATACGCAGTATTTT.